This record concerns one T cell receptor (beta chain) sequence. Original processing notes: For nucleated cells, counts were estimated from reference gene primer amplification. The protocol was immunoSEQ multiplex PCR, while the TCRdb copy is restricted to in-frame clones and leaves out a portion. Clonal size and the V and J genes are those of that table, whereas D and trimming came from the DNA. This sample has hundreds of thousands of clones, with roughly nine tenths found just once. The data derive from a study of blood T cell repertoires in COVID-19. Study-wide context: Some COVID-19 samples were acute and others convalescent; all came from the United States, Italy and Spain. Nucleic acid was either cDNA or gDNA, and it came from T cells, B-cell-depleted T cells, or PBMCs.

This CDR3 has 14 amino acids. V was cut by 5 bases and J by 2 bases, with 13 bases left in between. CDR1 and CDR2 from the germline V gene are SGHVS and FQNEAQ. The TCR comes from a man between 35 and 55 years old with acute or convalescent COVID-19. V usage is TRBV7-8 and J usage is TRBJ2-7; perhaps TRBD1 as D (5 bases). Sequences were obtained from peripheral blood. The DNA for the CDR3 is TGTGCCAGCAGCCGAGCTGACAGTCCCTACGAGCAGTACTTC. It codes for CASSRADSPYEQYF.